The 26 T cell receptor beta chains below were found in one sample sequenced in a study of blood T cell repertoires in COVID-19. Repertoires were generated with immunoSEQ multiplex PCR, while TCRdb's copy carries only in-frame clones and drops some. The table lists 100,000 to 130,000 clones, about four fifths of them singletons, with 4% to 4.5% in the top ten. The sequencing sample was made of peripheral blood. The receptor set was obtained from a man between 65 and 79 years old with acute or convalescent COVID-19.

V and J are TRBV2 and TRBJ2-1; D possibly corresponds to TRBD1 (5 bases). Trimming removed 7 bases from V and 3 bases from J, with 22 bases in between. CDR3 length: 17 residues. Germline V gene sequence: CDR1 SNHLY, CDR2 FYNNEI. CDR3 sequence: CASKYPLQDPYYNEQFF. The DNA of the CDR3 is TGTGCCAGCAAGTACCCCCTACAGGATCCGTACTACAATGAGCAGTTCTTC.

The chain employs TRBV6-5 and TRBJ2-7; possibly TRBD2 for D (6 bases). V lost 6 bases to trimming and J lost 2 bases, with 11 bases between them. CDR3 length: 13 amino acids. Germline V gene lookup returns CDR1 MNHEY and CDR2 SVGAGI. The CDR3 spells CASSRAGTYEQYF. DNA of the CDR3: TGTGCCAGCAGCAGGGCGGGGACCTACGAGCAGTACTTC.

This chain connects TRBV4-2 to TRBJ2-3; 12 bases agree with TRBD2. The V gene end was trimmed by 0 bases and the J gene end by 4 bases; junction bases not matched to a gene: 8. Germline V gene sequence: CDR1 LGHNA, CDR2 YNFKEQ. The CDR3 contains 18 residues. The CDR3 sequence: CASSQEGRLAGGSDTQYF. As DNA, the CDR3 is TGTGCCAGCAGCCAAGAAGGGCGGCTAGCGGGGGGGTCAGATACGCAGTATTTT.

The V call is TRBV27, the J call TRBJ1-2; D is perhaps TRBD1 (6 bases). V was clipped by 10 bases and J by 1 base, with 16 bases between them. This CDR3 spans 14 amino acids. Germline-derived CDR1 and CDR2 are MNHEY and SMNVEV (reference sequence). This chain's CDR3 is CATLTQGSNYGYTF. The CDR3 nucleotides are TGTGCCACCTTGACACAGGGAAGTAACTATGGCTACACCTTC.

The chain carries TRBV7-9 and TRBJ2-3; D is unclear. Germline CDR1 SEHNR, CDR2 FQNEAQ (reference sequence). The V gene lost 5 bases and the J gene lost 3 bases, with 9 bases spanning the gap. The CDR3 covers 13 residues. The CDR3 protein is CASSLPETDTQYF. The CDR3 DNA reads TGTGCCAGCAGCCTCCCTGAGACAGATACGCAGTATTTT.

The gene calls are TRBV27 and TRBJ1-6; D unclear. The CDR3 totals 14 residues. V was clipped by 2 bases and J by 9 bases, with 11 bases between them. Looked up from germline, CDR1 is MNHEY and CDR2 is SMNVEV (reference sequence). The CDR3 loop reads CASSLQGGISPLHF. The CDR3 DNA sequence: TGTGCCAGCAGTTTACAAGGCGGGATTTCACCCCTCCACTTT.

The CDR3 spells CASSYAGTGDNSPLHF. In DNA form, the CDR3 reads TGTGCCAGCAGTTACGCTGGGACAGGGGATAATTCACCCCTCCACTTT. This chain connects TRBV6-5 to TRBJ1-6; TRBD1 matches at 10 bases. CDR3 length: 16 residues. V was pared by 2 bases and J by 5 bases, with 3 bases of the junction left unmatched. Germline V lookup: CDR1 MNHEY, CDR2 SVGAGI.

The V and J genes are TRBV3-1 (or the pseudogene TRBV3-2) and TRBJ2-1; 9 positions agree with TRBD2. Trimming took 2 bases from V and 3 from J; bases not matched to a gene: 17. From germline, CDR1 is LGHDT and CDR2 YNNKEL (reference sequence). The CDR3 contains 20 residues. CDR3 amino acids: CASSQLALTLSGGYYNEQFF. For the CDR3, the DNA is TGTGCCAGCAGCCAATTAGCCCTAACCTTAAGCGGGGGGTACTACAATGAGCAGTTCTTC.

The chain joins TRBV5-1 to TRBJ1-3, with TRBD1 matching over 9 bases. Germline lookup yields CDR1 SGHRS and CDR2 YFSETQ. The V and J ends lost 0 bases and 3 bases, in that order; junction bases with no gene match: 4. There are 16 residues in the CDR3. CDR3 in amino acids: CASSLGDREHGNTIYF. The DNA for the CDR3 is TGCGCCAGCAGCTTGGGGGACAGGGAGCATGGAAACACCATATATTTT.

This rearrangement joins TRBV5-4 to TRBJ1-1; 7 bases agree with TRBD1. The CDR3 is made up of 15 amino acids. Germline V CDR1 and CDR2: SGHNT, YYREEE (reference sequence). J gave up 1 base and V 2 bases, and 5 bases lay outside the gene matches. The CDR3 DNA is TGTGCCAGCAGCTTTGTGGACAGGCAGAACACTGAAGCTTTCTTT. Its translation is CASSFVDRQNTEAFF.

The chain combines TRBV13 with TRBJ2-7; 9 nucleotides align to TRBD2. CDR1 PRHDT and CDR2 FYEKMQ come from the germline V gene (reference sequence). The CDR3 loop spans 17 amino acids. After removal of 5 bases from V and 0 bases from J, the junction contained 11 bases not matched to a gene. As DNA, the CDR3 is TGTGCCAGCAGCCTAGCCCGAGGACTAGCGCTCTCCTACGAGCAGTACTTC. Protein product: CASSLARGLALSYEQYF. Full variable domain (rest looked up from reference TRBV13 and TRBJ2-7): AAGVIQSPRHLIKEKRETATLKCYPIPRHDTVYWYQQGPGQDPQFLISFYEKMQSDKGSIPDRFSAQQFSDYHSELNMSSLELGDSALYFCASSLARGLALSYEQYFGPGTRLTVT.

The chain links TRBV27 to TRBJ1-1, with 8 bases that match TRBD1. Germline V lookup: CDR1 MNHEY, CDR2 SMNVEV (reference sequence). CDR3 length: 15 residues. V gave up 2 bases and J gave up 4 bases; unmatched junction bases: 6. The CDR3 coding sequence is TGTGCCAGCAGTTTACAGGGGGCGCGTTCCACTGAAGCTTTCTTT. Protein product: CASSLQGARSTEAFF.

The rearrangement uses TRBV7-9 and TRBJ1-4, with D possibly matching TRBD1 (5 bases). V dropped 3 bases and J dropped 6 bases, with 17 bases sitting between them. Germline lookup yields CDR1 SEHNR and CDR2 FQNEAQ (reference sequence). CDR3 size: 16 residues. The CDR3 here is CASSFKREGKYEKLFF. CDR3 coding DNA: TGTGCCAGCAGCTTTAAGAGGGAGGGGAAGTATGAAAAACTGTTTTTT. The full variable domain, completed using reference TRBV7-9 and TRBJ1-4, is DTGVSQNPRHKITKRGQNVTFRCDPISEHNRLYWYRQTLGQGPEFLTYFQNEAQLEKSRLLSDRFSAERPKGSFSTLEIQRTEQGDSAMYLCASSFKREGKYEKLFFGSGTQLSVL.

This rearrangement joins TRBV6-2 or TRBV6-3 to TRBJ2-7; D unresolved. Deletions cut 4 bases from V and 3 bases from J, with 4 bases between. CDR1 is MNHEY, CDR2 SVGEGT, per germline. This CDR3 has 11 amino acids. Here the CDR3 reads CASSFVYEQYF. As DNA, the CDR3 is TGTGCCAGCAGTTTCGTCTACGAGCAGTACTTC.

The chain carries TRBV27 and TRBJ2-7, with TRBD1 as a possible D gene (5 bases). CDR1 and CDR2 from the germline V gene are MNHEY and SMNVEV (reference sequence). V dropped 3 bases and J dropped 0 bases, with 9 bases sitting between them. This CDR3 region has 14 residues. Here the CDR3 DNA reads TGTGCCAGCAGTTTGTCCAGGGCCTCCTACGAGCAGTACTTC. Translated: CASSLSRASYEQYF.

The CDR3 DNA sequence: TGTGCCATCAGTGAGAAAGAGACAGGGGTCACTGAAGCTTTCTTT. Its translation is CAISEKETGVTEAFF. The V and J genes are TRBV10-3 and TRBJ1-1; TRBD1 matches 8 bases. The CDR3 runs 15 residues. Germline V gene sequence: CDR1 ENHRY, CDR2 SYGVKD. The trim removed 2 bases at V and 4 bases at J, leaving 6 bases unmatched.

This clone was observed many times. The chain employs TRBV20-1 and TRBJ2-1; no clear D. Trimming removed 0 bases at V and 5 bases at J, with 2 bases between. Per germline, CDR1 DFQATT and CDR2 SNEGSKA (reference sequence). The CDR3 has 11 residues. The CDR3 nucleotides read TGCAGTGCTAGAGACAACAATGAGCAGTTCTTC. Its protein product is CSARDNNEQFF.

V and J are TRBV7-2 and TRBJ1-4; no firm D call. Germline loops: CDR1 SGHTA, CDR2 FQGNSA. The CDR3 is 13 residues long. Trimming removed 3 bases at V and 8 bases at J, with 10 bases between. CDR3 sequence (DNA): TGTGCCAGCAGCTTGGGAGGAGGAGAAAAACTGTTTTTT. As protein: CASSLGGGEKLFF.

The V and J genes are TRBV2 and TRBJ2-2; D may be TRBD2 (5 bases). CDR3 size: 12 residues. Germline lookup yields CDR1 SNHLY and CDR2 FYNNEI. Trimming took 6 bases from V and 6 from J, leaving 8 bases between them. CDR3 sequence: CASRLGSGELFF. Here the CDR3 DNA reads TGTGCCAGCAGACTAGGATCCGGGGAGCTGTTTTTT.

The chain joins TRBV5-1 to TRBJ1-3; possible D gene TRBD1, 6 bases. The CDR3 contains 17 residues. Germline CDR1 SGHRS, CDR2 YFSETQ. The V end lost 2 bases, the J end lost 5 bases, and 20 bases lay between the germline ends. CDR3 DNA sequence: TGCGCCAGCAGCTTTTCGACAGGCGGATTGTCGCGAAACACCATATATTTT. It specifies CASSFSTGGLSRNTIYF.

The V gene is TRBV24-1, the J gene TRBJ2-5; TRBD1 aligns across 9 bases. J was trimmed by 4 bases and V by 2 bases; bases with no gene match: 4. The CDR3 extends over 15 amino acids. Germline loops: CDR1 KGHDR, CDR2 SFDVKD. DNA of the CDR3: TGTGCCACCAGTGATTCTCCGGACAGGGGAGAGACCCAGTACTTC. This codes for CATSDSPDRGETQYF.

The rearrangement links TRBV7-9 to TRBJ2-5; 9 bases fit TRBD1. The CDR3 contains 15 residues. Germline CDR1 SEHNR, CDR2 FQNEAQ (reference sequence). Trimming removed 4 bases from V and 1 base from J; junction bases left unmatched: 4. CDR3 bases: TGTGCCAGCAGCTATGGACAGGGGACCCAAGAGACCCAGTACTTC. It yields the protein CASSYGQGTQETQYF.

The V and J genes are TRBV6-5 and TRBJ1-2, with 7 bases aligning to TRBD1. The CDR3 consists of 13 residues. V was pared by 7 bases and J by 3 bases, with 5 bases of the junction left unmatched. Germline V lookup: CDR1 MNHEY, CDR2 SVGAGI. CDR3: CASKTGTDYGYTF. CDR3 coding DNA: TGTGCCAGCAAAACCGGGACAGACTATGGCTACACCTTC.

The rearrangement links TRBV12-2 to TRBJ2-5; the DNA was not compared with TRBD1, the D call given in the table. TRBV12-2 is assigned pseudogene status. The CDR3 extends over 14 amino acids. The CDR3 loop is CASRRQGGGETQYF. CDR3 bases: TGTGCAAGTCGCCGACAGGGTGGAGGAGAGACCCAGTACTTC.

This chain connects TRBV2 to TRBJ2-7; maybe TRBD2 (5 bases). Trimming stripped 6 bases from V and 6 bases from J, with 15 bases between. Germline loops: CDR1 SNHLY, CDR2 FYNNEI. The length of the CDR3 is 13 residues. CDR3 nucleotide sequence: TGTGCCAGCAGGGGAGAAGGGAAACGCGAGCAGTACTTC. Translation gives CASRGEGKREQYF.

The rearrangement uses TRBV6-5 and TRBJ1-2, with a possible D match to TRBD1 (5 bases). There are 15 residues in the CDR3. The germline V gene encodes CDR1 MNHEY and CDR2 SVGAGI. V was shortened by 6 bases and J by 4 bases, with 18 bases between the two germline ends. The CDR3 DNA reads as TGTGCCAGCAGGCCTGATCTGGGGGAGGGCTATGGCTACACCTTC. Translating it yields CASRPDLGEGYGYTF.